This T cell receptor (beta chain) was documented in a study of shared clonotypes between healthy human individuals. Naive CD8 cells, CD45RO-negative and positively selected for CCR7, excluded terminally differentiated effector memory CD45RA+ cells. Regarding the study as a whole: What rarefaction showed was incomplete sorted-subset sequencing despite large depth. Genetic and exposure-history diversity was limited by the few donors. The sharing of roughly 5% of naive CD4 clonotypes was seen across a handful of donors. Specimens sampled were limited to blood, with tissue repertoires likely differing.

Trimming removed 1 base from V and 4 bases from J, with 10 bases in between. Germline V gives CDR1 SGHAT, CDR2 FQNNGV. The CDR3 contains 14 residues. This clone has a single count. Antigen: not known. Sequencing was performed with immunoSEQ multiplex PCR; in TCRdb, only in-frame clones are kept and a portion is missing. Of about 2,100,000 clones in the sample, approximately 94% were seen once. The sequenced material came from naive CD8+ T cells from PBMCs. The receptor's source is a young man in good health. Some clones in this sample may be carry-over from other donors' samples. This chain links TRBV11-2 with TRBJ1-1; D perhaps matches TRBD1 (5 bases). The DNA of the CDR3 is TGTGCCAGCAGCTTAGGGGGCCGGTTCACTGAAGCTTTCTTT. This codes for CASSLGGRFTEAFF.